The entry below gives a single T cell receptor (beta chain) sequence along with its context. Its specificity is unknown. This sample is drawn from a study of glioma-infiltrating T cells after dendritic cell vaccination. The study's findings and limits: Higher pretreatment TIL content predicted longer progression-free time and survival.

Time point denoted: after dendritic cell vaccination, including at tumor progression/relapse. Profiling relied on immunoSEQ multiplex PCR, and the TCRdb table lists in-frame clones only, not all of them. The sample lists 85,000 to 100,000 clones, 65% to 85% occurring once. The CDR3 has 15 residues. J gave up 5 bases and V 5 bases, and 8 bases lay outside the gene matches. Looked up from germline, CDR1 is MGHRA and CDR2 is YSYEKL. The sequencing used blood, collected after dendritic cell vaccination. The receptor comes from a human donor with glioblastoma. The gene calls are TRBV4-1 and TRBJ2-7; 11 bases are a match to TRBD1. CDR3 coding DNA: TGCGCCAGCAGCTCCAAGGACAGGGGGCTAAACGAGCAGTACTTC. This sequence encodes CASSSKDRGLNEQYF.